These 22 T cell receptor beta chains originate from one sample sequenced in a study of T and B cells in COVID-19 patients. Blood genomic DNA input for TRB amplification was about 240-500 ng. Multiplex PCR with BIOMED2 TRB-A/B primer pools amplified TRB rearrangements. TCRdb itself ran the multiplex PCR reads through MiXCR, one entry per CDR3 protein. The sample carries 20,000 to 30,000 distinct CDR3 sequences, about 31% recorded once. The sample was blood. The receptors come from a human donor who had recovered from COVID-19.

The chain carries TRBV28 and TRBJ2-2; possible D gene TRBD2, 6 bases. The germline V gene has CDR1 MDHEN and CDR2 SYDVKM. This CDR3 contains 16 residues. The V gene lost 3 bases and the J gene lost 6 bases, with 17 bases spanning the gap. The CDR3 DNA is TGTGCCAGCAGTTTTTGGAGGGGCGCGGTGTCCGGGGAGCTGTTTTTT. Encoded protein: CASSFWRGAVSGELFF.

The chain has TRBV6-2 or TRBV6-3 and TRBJ2-3; 8 positions agree with TRBD2. CDR3 length: 19 amino acids. CDR1 is MNHEY, CDR2 SVGEGT, per germline. V dropped 0 bases and J dropped 2; count of bases not matched to a gene: 13. CDR3 sequence: CASSYSNRPDGGATDTQYF. The CDR3 nucleotides are TGTGCCAGCAGTTACTCGAACCGTCCCGACGGGGGGGCCACAGATACGCAGTATTTT.

This clonotype was seen a few times. The V call is TRBV6-1, the J call TRBJ1-5; 7 nucleotides align to TRBD1. Germline lookup yields CDR1 MNHNS and CDR2 SASEGT. J lost 0 bases, V lost 8 bases, and 10 bases had no gene match. The CDR3 has 16 residues. This CDR3 reads CASVFSRDSSNQPQHF. The CDR3 DNA reads TGTGCCAGCGTTTTTAGCCGGGACAGTAGCAATCAGCCCCAGCATTTT.

This clonotype has just a few counts. The V and J genes are TRBV6-1 and TRBJ2-7, with 7 bases identical to TRBD1. Germline CDR1 MNHNS, CDR2 SASEGT. V lost 7 bases and J lost 5; bases outside the gene matches: 5. CDR3 length: 12 amino acids. The CDR3 loop reads CASTRQGDEQYF. The CDR3 nucleotides are TGTGCCAGCACGAGACAGGGAGACGAGCAGTACTTC.

The genes are TRBV6-2 or TRBV6-3 and TRBJ2-7; 10 bases fit TRBD2. The CDR3 is 15 residues long. The germline gives CDR1 MNHEY, CDR2 SVGEGT. J was trimmed by 3 bases and V by 2 bases; bases with no gene match: 4. The CDR3 reads CASSYRVAGGYEQYF. The CDR3 DNA is TGTGCCAGCAGTTACCGAGTAGCGGGGGGCTACGAGCAGTACTTC.

This clonotype counts as medium-sized. V gene TRBV18 combines with J gene TRBJ2-1, with D unclear. The CDR3 is 13 residues long. With 0 bases removed from V and 3 bases from J, the gap between germline ends came to 3 bases. Germline-derived CDR1 and CDR2 are KGHSH and LQKENI. The CDR3 DNA reads TGTGCCAGCTCACCACCAGTCTACAATGAGCAGTTCTTC. Its translation is CASSPPVYNEQFF.

The V gene is TRBV20-1, the J gene TRBJ2-7; 8 bases match TRBD1. The trim removed 0 bases at V and 1 base at J, leaving 5 bases unmatched. This CDR3 has 15 residues. Per the germline V gene, CDR1 is DFQATT and CDR2 is SNEGSKA (reference sequence). CDR3 nucleotides: TGCAGTGCTAGAGATCGAAGACAGGGGTCCTACGAGCAGTACTTC. This translates into CSARDRRQGSYEQYF.

The V and J genes are TRBV25-1 and TRBJ2-3, with a weak D call TRBD2 (5 bases). Germline CDR1 and CDR2: MGHDK and SYGVNS. This CDR3 comprises 14 residues. V lost 11 bases, J lost 0 bases, and 15 bases lay in between. The CDR3, as DNA: TGTGCCCAAAAGGGAGTCTCTAGCACAGATACGCAGTATTTT. Translation gives CAQKGVSSTDTQYF.

This chain connects TRBV20-1 to TRBJ2-3, with 14 nucleotides matching TRBD2. The CDR3 has 16 residues. Germline V gene lookup returns CDR1 DFQATT and CDR2 SNEGSKA (reference sequence). J was trimmed by 1 base and V by 5 bases; bases with no gene match: 5. The DNA for the CDR3 is TGCAGTGCTGGTTTGGGACTAGCGGGGGGCACAGATACGCAGTATTTT. Residues: CSAGLGLAGGTDTQYF.

The table lists this clonotype with a few counts. The chain's CDR3 is CASSLDRGVGYTF. CDR3 bases: TGTGCCAGCAGCCTCGACAGGGGAGTCGGCTACACCTTC. The chain employs TRBV6-2 or TRBV6-3 and TRBJ1-2, with 8 bases fitting TRBD1. V lost 6 bases to trimming and J lost 8 bases; unmatched junction nucleotides: 8. Germline lookup yields CDR1 MNHEY and CDR2 SVGEGT. The CDR3 length is 13 residues.

This clonotype has just a few counts. This chain uses TRBV6-5 with TRBJ2-5; 8 bases are shared with TRBD1. V was clipped by 6 bases and J by 4 bases; unmatched bases: 4. The CDR3 has 13 amino acids. Germline V CDR1 and CDR2: MNHEY, SVGAGI. CDR3 nucleotides: TGTGCCAGCAGGCCAGGGGGCCGAGAGACCCAGTACTTC. Protein: CASRPGGRETQYF.

This chain connects TRBV18 to TRBJ2-1; D may correspond to TRBD1 or TRBD2 (5 bases each). Germline V lookup: CDR1 KGHSH, CDR2 LQKENI. This CDR3 is 15 amino acids long. V was cut by 2 bases and J by 1 base, with 9 bases left in between. As DNA, the CDR3 is TGTGCCAGCTCACCAGGGGGAGATTCCTACAATGAGCAGTTCTTC. Translation: CASSPGGDSYNEQFF.

Within the sample, this clonotype is medium-sized (0.01 to 0.1%). The rearrangement joins TRBV29-1 to TRBJ2-7; TRBD1 aligns across 7 bases. The CDR3 has 10 amino acids. From germline, CDR1 is SQVTM and CDR2 ANQGSEA. J lost 5 bases, V lost 6 bases, and 1 base had no gene match. In DNA, the CDR3 is TGCAGCGTCACAGGGGACGAGCAGTACTTC. Residues: CSVTGDEQYF.

There are a few counts of this clonotype. The chain links TRBV12-3 or TRBV12-4 to TRBJ2-7; 8 bases fit TRBD1. The CDR3 sequence is 14 residues long. Trimming removed 1 base from V and 5 bases from J; junction bases left unmatched: 4. Here the CDR3 reads CASSLGRGLNEQYF. DNA for the CDR3: TGTGCCAGCAGTTTAGGCAGGGGGCTCAACGAGCAGTACTTC.

This clonotype was observed a handful of times. V usage is TRBV6-5 and J usage is TRBJ1-1; D call uncertain. The CDR3 is 13 residues long. Germline V gene data show CDR1 as MNHEY and CDR2 as SVGAGI. V was pared by 7 bases and J by 1 base, with 10 bases between. The chain's CDR3 is CASTPNKNTEAFF. CDR3 DNA: TGTGCCAGCACCCCTAACAAGAACACTGAAGCTTTCTTT.

This clonotype was detected many times. The chain carries TRBV19 and TRBJ2-2; 10 bases align to TRBD1. Germline V CDR1 and CDR2: LNHDA, SQIVND (reference sequence). CDR3 length: 14 amino acids. V was pared by 6 bases and J by 7 bases, with 5 bases of the junction left unmatched. CDR3 nucleotide sequence: TGTGCCAGTAGATGGGGACAGGGGTTCGGGGAGCTGTTTTTT. It specifies CASRWGQGFGELFF.

This chain links TRBV6-5 with TRBJ1-2; weak D call: TRBD1 (5 bases). This CDR3 is 13 amino acids long. The germline V gene has CDR1 MNHEY and CDR2 SVGAGI. V was cut by 5 bases and J by 4 bases, with 11 bases left in between. The DNA for the CDR3 is TGTGCCAGCAGTCAGGGACGGTTCTATGGCTACACCTTC. This translates into CASSQGRFYGYTF.

In its sample, this clonotype was seen many times. The V gene is TRBV6-5, the J gene TRBJ1-6, with D unclear. This CDR3 has 15 residues. Trimming cost V 2 bases and J 4 bases, with 9 bases left between them. CDR1 and CDR2 from the germline V gene are MNHEY and SVGAGI. This CDR3 reads CASSYPGRYNSPLHF. DNA for the CDR3: TGTGCCAGCAGTTACCCTGGACGGTATAATTCACCCCTCCACTTT.

This clonotype is classed as medium-sized. The V gene is TRBV6-5, the J gene TRBJ2-7; 8 nucleotides match TRBD1. Germline CDR1 and CDR2: MNHEY and SVGAGI. The V and J ends lost 5 bases and 6 bases, in that order; junction bases with no gene match: 3. This CDR3 contains 12 residues. The CDR3 reads CASSNGQGEQYF. The CDR3 nucleotides read TGTGCCAGCAGTAACGGACAGGGCGAGCAGTACTTC.

This clonotype was detected ten times or more. The chain links TRBV27 to TRBJ2-7; possibly TRBD2 for D (5 bases). V was clipped by 4 bases and J by 0 bases, with 16 bases between them. The CDR3 runs to 16 residues. Germline V gives CDR1 MNHEY, CDR2 SMNVEV (reference sequence). The CDR3 here is CASSSRAGVSSYEQYF. The CDR3 bases are TGTGCCAGCAGTTCGAGGGCCGGAGTGAGCTCCTACGAGCAGTACTTC.

The rearrangement joins TRBV29-1 to TRBJ2-3, with 14 bases that match TRBD2. Germline CDR1 and CDR2: SQVTM and ANQGSEA. J gave up 0 bases and V 6 bases, and 5 bases lay outside the gene matches. CDR3 size: 16 residues. The CDR3 DNA reads TGCAGCGTGGCCGGGACTAGCGGGGGAAGCACAGATACGCAGTATTTT. The encoded protein is CSVAGTSGGSTDTQYF.

This clonotype was detected many times. This chain links TRBV19 with TRBJ1-4; tentative D call: TRBD1 (5 bases). Trimming removed 3 bases from V and 8 bases from J, with 16 bases in between. Per the germline V gene, CDR1 is LNHDA and CDR2 is SQIVND (reference sequence). CDR3 length equals 15 residues. This chain's CDR3 is CASSIGAGRVEKLFF. Here the CDR3 DNA reads TGTGCCAGTAGTATTGGGGCAGGGAGGGTCGAAAAACTGTTTTTT.